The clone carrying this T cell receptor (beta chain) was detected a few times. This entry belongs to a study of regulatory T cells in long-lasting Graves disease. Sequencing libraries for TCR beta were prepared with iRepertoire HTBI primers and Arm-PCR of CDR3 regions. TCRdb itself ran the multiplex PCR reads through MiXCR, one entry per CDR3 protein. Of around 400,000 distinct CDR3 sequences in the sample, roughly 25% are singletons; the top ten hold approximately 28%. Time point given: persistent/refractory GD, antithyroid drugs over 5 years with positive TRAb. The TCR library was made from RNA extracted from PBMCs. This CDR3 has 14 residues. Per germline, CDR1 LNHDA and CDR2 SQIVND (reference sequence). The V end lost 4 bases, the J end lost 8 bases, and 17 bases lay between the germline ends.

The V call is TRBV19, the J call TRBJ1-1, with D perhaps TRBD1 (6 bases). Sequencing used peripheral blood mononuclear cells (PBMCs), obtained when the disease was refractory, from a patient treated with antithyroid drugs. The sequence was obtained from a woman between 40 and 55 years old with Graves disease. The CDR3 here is CASSTRNRASEAFF. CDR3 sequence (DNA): TGTGCCAGTAGTACCCGAAACAGGGCCTCCGAAGCTTTCTTT.